This T cell receptor (beta chain) was sequenced during a study of CD8+ T cells in alopecia areata (dated by TCRdb to the late 2010s). Study-wide context: The treated patients took part in an open-label pilot trial in which moderate-to-severe alopecia areata was treated with oral tofacitinib at 5 to 10 mg twice daily. RNA came from the PAXgene miRNA kit for fixed scalp, the miRNeasy kit for PBMCs, and the RNeasy kit for mouse skin. TCRbeta CDR3 regions were amplified by immunoSEQ multiplex PCR with 35 Vbeta forward and 13 Jbeta reverse primers. Tofacitinib was given for 6 to 18 months, followed by 6 months of follow-up off drug to assess delayed response and recurrence. In both human patients and the C3H/HeJ mouse model, the study applied high-throughput TCRbeta sequencing to look at T cell clonal expansion in alopecia areata. Biopsies were taken from tofacitinib-treated patients at baseline and at 4 and 24 weeks of treatment, and a later scalp biopsy was taken in several of the tofacitinib-treated patients. In humans, TCRbeta sequencing was performed on scalp tissue and on sorted CD4+ and CD8+ peripheral blood T cells from healthy controls and from patients with patchy or totalis/universalis alopecia areata. Scalp clonality was compared across normal scalp (n=4), patchy alopecia areata scalp (n=8), and alopecia totalis/universalis scalp (n=8).

The sample's time point label, decoded: baseline before oral tofacitinib. Peripheral blood and lesional scalp punch biopsies were obtained from patients with alopecia areata. PBMCs were isolated by density centrifugation and stained for CD3, CD4 and CD8, and CD4+ and CD8+ T cells were sorted on a FACSAria. To note about this clone: The antigen this receptor binds is unknown. Base-call qualities are not available, and no considerably larger clone is one nucleotide away.

General study outcomes and caveats: Unlike mouse skin, which is dominated by gammadelta T cells, normal human skin has resident alphabeta T cells that are also sequenced, and this complicates analysis of the scalp TCR repertoire. Shared TCR sequences between patients were less evident than in mice, which may be partly attributable to HLA diversity in the patient population. Higher clonality and more expanded CD8+ clones were observed in lesional scalp than in normal scalp, particularly in alopecia totalis/universalis, a finding suggestive of antigenic drive.

Receptors were amplified or captured by the immunoSEQ multiplex PCR assay. RNA was extracted from all samples and reverse transcribed into cDNA as template for TCR sequencing. SuperScript III was used for first-strand cDNA synthesis, primed with a 2:1 mix of oligo-dT and random hexamers. A synthetic immune receptor repertoire was used to gauge amplification bias, and whatever bias remained was removed computationally. The source study handled its data this way. After raw reads were preprocessed to remove errors, the CDR3 was defined following IMGT conventions as running from the conserved cysteine to phenylalanine. Clonality was computed by normalizing Shannon entropy by log2 of the number of productive unique TCRs and subtracting the result from 1. Scalp TCRbeta sequences were cross-referenced with sorted blood CD4 and CD8 repertoires so that the CD4 or CD8 identity of scalp clones could be inferred. The source is immuneACCESS, and TCRdb retained only in-frame sequences with V and J called. Part of the clones is not carried over; for the studies checked, unresolved V genes explain less than half of this, and the remainder is unexplained. The DNA gave D and trimming, while V, J and clone size come from that table. Within this sample are hundreds of thousands of clones, with 50% to 60% of them counted one time only. The top ten clonotypes cover under 0.5% of the sample.

Between the V and J ends, shortened by 0 bases and 4 bases respectively, the junction contains 17 bases. From cysteine to phenylalanine, the CDR3 is 17 amino acids long. The DNA shown is the 51-base CDR3, in frame from base 1. CDR1 and CDR2, per the germline V gene, are SGDLS and YYNGEE. The receptor was isolated from a human donor with alopecia areata. The rearrangement combines TRBV9 with TRBJ2-1; no D gene call is confident. The sequencing used CD4+ T cells sorted from blood, collected at week 0. The DNA reads TGTGCCAGCAGCGTAGGAACGCGATTCGCTTTATACAATGAGCAGTTCTTC. Its amino acids are CASSVGTRFALYNEQFF. Full variable domain (CDR3 extended with the reference TRBV9 and TRBJ2-1 proteins): DSGVTQTPKHLITATGQRVTLRCSPRSGDLSVYWYQQSLDQGLQFLIQYYNGEERAKGNILERFSAQQFPDLHSELNLSSLELGDSALYFCASSVGTRFALYNEQFFGPGTRLTVL.